What follows are 20 T cell receptor beta chains derived from one specimen sequenced in a study of identifying expanded T cells in peripheral blood (dated by TCRdb to between 2019 and 2020). The library was built by means of the immunoSEQ multiplex PCR assay. This immuneACCESS table, as held by TCRdb, lists in-frame sequences with V and J called but not all clones. Of the missing ones, under half trace to an unresolved V gene in checked studies; the others have no known cause. This sample is represented by tens of thousands of clones; about nine tenths of them were singletons. Around 4.1% of the sample is taken by the ten largest. Sequencing input: blood. These receptor sequences come from a person aged 18 to 69 in good health.

This chain connects TRBV10-1 to TRBJ2-3; D ambiguous. This CDR3 spans 14 amino acids. Germline V gene lookup returns CDR1 WNHNN and CDR2 SYGVQD (reference sequence). V lost 5 bases, J lost 5 bases, and 14 bases lay in between. This CDR3 is CASSRPREVDTQYF. CDR3 nucleotide sequence: TGCGCCAGCAGTCGACCGAGAGAGGTAGATACGCAGTATTTT.

This chain joins TRBV7-9 and TRBJ1-2; 10 positions agree with TRBD1. Germline CDR1 and CDR2: SEHNR and FQNEAQ (reference sequence). The ends lost 6 bases at V and 8 bases at J; junction bases unmatched: 9. The CDR3 contains 14 residues. In DNA, the CDR3 is TGTGCCAGCAGGTCGGGGACAGGGGTTCGGGGCTACACCTTC. It translates to CASRSGTGVRGYTF.

This rearrangement joins TRBV5-1 to TRBJ1-2, with D unclear. Trimming left V 4 bases short and J 3 bases short, with 13 bases between. The CDR3 runs to 14 residues. Germline V lookup: CDR1 SGHRS, CDR2 YFSETQ. In nucleotides, the CDR3 is TGCGCCAGCAGCCCCGACGGGTTCTACTATGGCTACACCTTC. Its protein is CASSPDGFYYGYTF. The entire variable domain, with the rest obtained from reference TRBV5-1 and TRBJ1-2, is as follows: KAGVTQTPRYLIKTRGQQVTLSCSPISGHRSVSWYQQTPGQGLQFLFEYFSETQRNKGNFPGRFSGRQFSNSRSEMNVSTLELGDSALYLCASSPDGFYYGYTFGSGTRLTVV.

Of note for this clone: Its ends do not fully match the called genes, so a read error is possible. V is TRBV5-1 and J is TRBJ2-5, with D unresolved. Germline V gives CDR1 SGHRS, CDR2 YFSETQ. This CDR3 has 13 amino acids. The DNA for the CDR3 is TGCGCCAGCAGCTTGTACAGACAAGAGGCCCAGTACTTC. Its translation: CASSLYRQEAQYF.

The genes are TRBV7-3 and TRBJ1-1; the D is unclear. The CDR3 totals 14 residues. V was trimmed by 5 bases and J by 4 bases, leaving 14 bases between them. The germline gives CDR1 SGHTA, CDR2 FQGTGA. This chain's CDR3 is CASSMKRGGTEAFF. For the CDR3, the DNA is TGTGCCAGCAGCATGAAGCGAGGTGGCACTGAAGCTTTCTTT.

The chain recombines TRBV14 with TRBJ2-7; 8 bases agree with TRBD2. The J segment lost 3 bases and the V segment lost 4 bases, leaving 5 bases of the junction unmatched. Per germline, CDR1 SGHDN and CDR2 FVKESK. The CDR3 has 14 residues. CDR3 bases: TGTGCCAGCAGCCCCGGGACTAGAGACTACGAGCAGTACTTC. Protein product: CASSPGTRDYEQYF.

The V call is TRBV6-1, the J call TRBJ1-4, with D unclear. V was pared by 6 bases and J by 5 bases, with 10 bases between. CDR1 is MNHNS and CDR2 is SASEGT in the germline V gene. The CDR3 runs 13 residues. The CDR3 sequence is CASSPTENEKLFF. The DNA for the CDR3 is TGTGCCAGCAGCCCTACAGAAAATGAAAAACTGTTTTTT.

The chain employs TRBV9 and TRBJ2-7, with 8 bases identical to TRBD1. The V gene's germline CDR1 is SGDLS and CDR2 YYNGEE. The CDR3 is 16 residues long. Unmatched junction bases numbered 11, after V lost 3 bases and J lost 3 bases. CDR3 sequence reads: CASSASPGGAGYEQYF. The CDR3 nucleotides read TGTGCCAGCAGCGCCTCACCAGGGGGCGCAGGCTACGAGCAGTACTTC.

This sequence joins TRBV7-6 and TRBJ2-1; D uncertain. The CDR3 consists of 15 residues. The germline V and J ends were trimmed by 5 bases and 1 base, with 12 bases remaining between them. CDR1 and CDR2 from the germline V gene are SGHVS and FNYEAQ. CDR3 nucleotides: TGTGCCAGCAGCGGCACTGAAGGTTCCTACAATGAGCAGTTCTTC. It is translated as CASSGTEGSYNEQFF.

This clone was seen a single time. The chain carries TRBV19 and TRBJ2-2; D not certain. V gave up 3 bases and J gave up 8 bases, with 10 bases separating them. The CDR3 is 13 amino acids. Looked up from germline, CDR1 is LNHDA and CDR2 is SQIVND (reference sequence). Here the CDR3 DNA reads TGTGCCAGTAGTATCCCTGCCACGGGGGAGCTGTTTTTT. Protein: CASSIPATGELFF.

This clone was found once. V and J are TRBV6-5 and TRBJ2-7; D is unresolved. Trimming stripped 7 bases from V and 0 bases from J, with 10 bases between. The germline V gene has CDR1 MNHEY and CDR2 SVGAGI. The CDR3 is 13 residues long. The CDR3 spells CASTPQSSYEQYF. CDR3 nucleotide sequence: TGTGCCAGCACTCCACAGAGCTCCTACGAGCAGTACTTC.

The V call is TRBV5-6, the J call TRBJ2-1; D is unclear. The germline gives CDR1 SGHDT, CDR2 YYEEEE. Deletions cut 3 bases from V and 7 bases from J, with 5 bases between. The CDR3 is made up of 11 amino acids. The CDR3 DNA sequence: TGTGCCAGCAGCTCGGATAATGAGCAGTTCTTC. As protein: CASSSDNEQFF.

V usage is TRBV11-3 and J usage is TRBJ2-2, with 8 positions matching TRBD2. The CDR3 extends over 15 amino acids. Germline V gene lookup returns CDR1 SGHNT and CDR2 YENEEA. Trimming took 6 bases from V and 7 from J; bases not matched to a gene: 10. The CDR3 nucleotides read TGTGCCAGCAGTTACACCAGCGGGGGACTCGGGGAGCTGTTTTTT. Translated, it gives CASSYTSGGLGELFF.

The chain has TRBV7-9 and TRBJ2-2; 10 bases line up with TRBD1. J gave up 5 bases and V 1 base, and 4 bases lay outside the gene matches. The CDR3 is 16 amino acids. The germline gives CDR1 SEHNR, CDR2 FQNEAQ (reference sequence). CDR3 loop: CASSLGDRGWTGELFF. The CDR3, as DNA: TGTGCCAGCAGCTTAGGGGACAGGGGATGGACCGGGGAGCTGTTTTTT. Together with reference TRBV7-9 and TRBJ2-2, the CDR3 gives the full variable domain: DTGVSQNPRHKITKRGQNVTFRCDPISEHNRLYWYRQTLGQGPEFLTYFQNEAQLEKSRLLSDRFSAERPKGSFSTLEIQRTEQGDSAMYLCASSLGDRGWTGELFFGEGSRLTVL.

The chain combines TRBV2 with TRBJ1-1, with D perhaps TRBD1 (6 bases). Germline CDR1 reads SNHLY; CDR2 reads FYNNEI. V lost 2 bases, J lost 4 bases, and 14 bases lay in between. The CDR3 totals 15 residues. CDR3 in amino acids: CASSELGGLGTEAFF. CDR3 sequence (DNA): TGTGCCAGCAGTGAATTGGGGGGGCTGGGCACTGAAGCTTTCTTT.

This clone came up once. The rearrangement uses TRBV9 and TRBJ2-4; 8 positions match TRBD1. Per germline, CDR1 SGDLS and CDR2 YYNGEE. This CDR3 is built from 16 residues. Trimming at V came to 3 bases and at J to 1 base, leaving 6 bases not matched to a gene. The CDR3 spells CASSAGQGVAKNIQYF. The CDR3 DNA reads as TGTGCCAGCAGCGCCGGACAGGGTGTTGCCAAAAACATTCAGTACTTC.

V is TRBV7-6 and J is TRBJ1-1, with D hard to call. The CDR3 length is 15 residues. Trimming stripped 3 bases from V and 1 base from J, with 12 bases between. The V gene's germline CDR1 is SGHVS and CDR2 FNYEAQ. CDR3 protein: CASSLKAGRNTEAFF. The CDR3 DNA sequence: TGTGCCAGCAGCTTGAAAGCCGGACGGAACACTGAAGCTTTCTTT.

This chain connects TRBV5-1 to TRBJ2-3, with D maybe TRBD2 (5 bases). V was trimmed by 0 bases and J by 4 bases, leaving 6 bases between them. The CDR3 contains 13 residues. CDR1 and CDR2 (germline): SGHRS, YFSETQ. CDR3 nucleotide sequence: TGCGCCAGCAGCTTGGAGAGGGCAGATACGCAGTATTTT. Protein sequence: CASSLERADTQYF.

The rearrangement uses TRBV5-4 and TRBJ2-5, with TRBD1 identical over 8 bases. V shed 3 bases, J shed 5 bases, and the junction held 9 bases outside the gene matches. CDR3 length: 15 amino acids. Germline V CDR1 and CDR2: SGHNT, YYREEE (reference sequence). The CDR3 DNA reads as TGTGCCAGCAGCTCACGGACAGGGCGGAGGGAGACCCAGTACTTC. It translates to CASSSRTGRRETQYF.

The chain employs TRBV7-8 and TRBJ2-2; D not resolved. CDR3 length: 15 residues. Deletions cut 0 bases from V and 1 base from J, with 6 bases between. CDR1 is SGHVS and CDR2 is FQNEAQ in the germline V gene. CDR3 region: CASSLAVLNTGELFF. CDR3 DNA: TGTGCCAGCAGCTTAGCAGTCCTGAACACCGGGGAGCTGTTTTTT. The variable domain in full, completed from reference TRBV7-8 and TRBJ2-2, reads GAGVSQSPRYKVAKRGQDVALRCDPISGHVSLFWYQQALGQGPEFLTYFQNEAQLDKSGLPSDRFFAERPEGSVSTLKIQRTQQEDSAVYLCASSLAVLNTGELFFGEGSRLTVL.